One sample yielded the 21 T cell receptor beta chains listed below, sequenced in a study of blood T cell repertoires in COVID-19. TCRdb keeps only in-frame clones here, not all; method: immunoSEQ multiplex PCR. The top ten clones hold about 5.9% of a sample with a few hundred thousand clones, 85% to 90% of them seen once. Sample: peripheral blood. Receptors originate from a man between 60 and 70 years old with acute or convalescent COVID-19.

The chain links TRBV28 to TRBJ2-7; TRBD2 is a possible D gene (7 bases). The CDR3 runs to 16 residues. Per the germline V gene, CDR1 is MDHEN and CDR2 is SYDVKM. The V end lost 7 bases, the J end lost 0 bases, and 19 bases lay between the germline ends. The CDR3 sequence: CASTLGGTLSSYEQYF. The CDR3 bases are TGTGCCAGCACTCTGGGGGGGACACTAAGCTCCTACGAGCAGTACTTC.

The chain is built from TRBV7-9 and TRBJ2-4; D not certain. The CDR3 totals 16 residues. Germline lookup yields CDR1 SEHNR and CDR2 FQNEAQ (reference sequence). Trimming left V 7 bases short and J 3 bases short, with 19 bases between. The CDR3 DNA is TGTGCCAGCACTCCCGGAGAACCTCAAGTCAAAAACATTCAGTACTTC. It specifies CASTPGEPQVKNIQYF.

The CDR3 DNA reads as TGCGCCAGCAGCCCGGACAGGGTTAATGAAAAACTGTTTTTT. Translation: CASSPDRVNEKLFF. This sequence joins TRBV4-3 and TRBJ1-4; 8 bases are shared with TRBD1. The length of the CDR3 is 14 residues. Germline CDR1 reads LGHNA; CDR2 reads YSLEER. With 4 bases clipped from V and 4 bases from J, the junction kept 2 bases outside the gene matches.

This clone was seen more than once but under ten times. The chain joins TRBV27 to TRBJ2-1; 16 nucleotides agree with TRBD2. Trimming removed 5 bases from V and 0 bases from J; junction bases left unmatched: 13. Germline loops: CDR1 MNHEY, CDR2 SMNVEV (reference sequence). CDR3 length: 21 residues. The CDR3 loop is CASSTETPGLAGGSSYNEQFF. CDR3 in DNA: TGTGCCAGCAGTACAGAAACCCCGGGACTAGCGGGAGGGAGCTCCTACAATGAGCAGTTCTTC.

The rearrangement links TRBV19 to TRBJ1-5; D might be TRBD1 (6 bases). Germline V gene sequence: CDR1 LNHDA, CDR2 SQIVND (reference sequence). The CDR3 has 13 amino acids. The V and J ends lost 3 bases and 5 bases respectively, with 8 bases between them. Here the CDR3 DNA reads TGTGCCAGTAGTATCCCAGGGGATCAGCCCCAGCATTTT. Protein product: CASSIPGDQPQHF.

The V gene is TRBV9, the J gene TRBJ1-4; 8 bases agree with TRBD1. V shed 3 bases and J 1 base; nucleotides not matched to a gene: 5. CDR1 SGDLS and CDR2 YYNGEE come from the germline V gene. The CDR3 is 16 amino acids. The DNA of the CDR3 is TGTGCCAGCAGCGCCCTGGACAGGGTAACTAATGAAAAACTGTTTTTT. It yields the protein CASSALDRVTNEKLFF.

V usage is TRBV7-9 and J usage is TRBJ2-7; TRBD2 matches at 10 bases. The CDR3 extends over 14 amino acids. J lost 5 bases, V lost 5 bases, and 6 bases had no gene match. Germline V gene sequence: CDR1 SEHNR, CDR2 FQNEAQ (reference sequence). The CDR3 sequence: CASSPLAGGDEQYF. In DNA, the CDR3 is TGTGCCAGCAGCCCATTAGCGGGAGGCGACGAGCAGTACTTC. The full variable domain, completed using reference TRBV7-9 and TRBJ2-7, is DTGVSQNPRHKITKRGQNVTFRCDPISEHNRLYWYRQTLGQGPEFLTYFQNEAQLEKSRLLSDRFSAERPKGSFSTLEIQRTEQGDSAMYLCASSPLAGGDEQYFGPGTRLTVT.

The chain combines TRBV19 with TRBJ2-1, with 9 bases fitting TRBD1. This CDR3 has 14 amino acids. After removal of 3 bases from V and 6 bases from J, the junction contained 3 bases not matched to a gene. Germline loops: CDR1 LNHDA, CDR2 SQIVND (reference sequence). CDR3: CASSIRGQGNEQFF. The DNA of the CDR3 is TGTGCCAGTAGTATTCGGGGACAGGGCAATGAGCAGTTCTTC.

The chain joins TRBV6-5 to TRBJ1-1; D may be TRBD1 (6 bases). Trimming shortened V by 10 bases and J by 2 bases, and 17 bases separated the two germline ends. This CDR3 comprises 14 residues. Germline CDR1 is MNHEY and CDR2 is SVGAGI. CDR3 in DNA: TGTGCCACCTCGCGAAACAGGGATAACACTGAAGCTTTCTTT. Protein: CATSRNRDNTEAFF.

The J gene is TRBJ1-4, the V gene TRBV19; the D gene is possibly TRBD1 (6 bases). V dropped 8 bases and J dropped 7 bases, with 14 bases sitting between them. The CDR3 extends over 13 amino acids. Per the germline V gene, CDR1 is LNHDA and CDR2 is SQIVND (reference sequence). The CDR3 DNA sequence: TGTGCCAGTCAACAGGGTACTGCTGAAAAACTGTTTTTT. Protein sequence: CASQQGTAEKLFF.

The V call is TRBV9, the J call TRBJ2-2; D is perhaps TRBD1 (5 bases). V shed 4 bases and J shed 0 bases, with 13 bases lying between them. From germline, CDR1 is SGDLS and CDR2 YYNGEE. The CDR3 runs to 16 residues. The CDR3 DNA follows: TGTGCCAGCAGCCAACGACAGCTAACGAACACCGGGGAGCTGTTTTTT. This sequence encodes CASSQRQLTNTGELFF.

DNA for the CDR3: TGTGCCAGTAGTAGGGAGGGTATGAACACTGAAGCTTTCTTT. This encodes CASSREGMNTEAFF. The rearrangement joins TRBV19 to TRBJ1-1; D remains ambiguous. Trimming cost V 4 bases and J 0 bases, with 9 bases left between them. This CDR3 spans 14 amino acids. Germline assignment: CDR1 LNHDA and CDR2 SQIVND (reference sequence).

The chain uses TRBV24-1 and TRBJ2-7, with D tentatively TRBD2 (5 bases). Trimming took off 4 bases at V and 3 bases at J, with 9 bases between the two ends. The germline V gene has CDR1 KGHDR and CDR2 SFDVKD. CDR3 length equals 13 residues. DNA for the CDR3: TGTGCCACCAGTGACACCGGGGACTACGAGCAGTACTTC. Translation: CATSDTGDYEQYF.

The rearrangement uses TRBV28 and TRBJ2-3, with TRBD2 identical over 9 bases. Germline-derived CDR1 and CDR2 are MDHEN and SYDVKM. The CDR3 consists of 17 residues. The V gene end was trimmed by 7 bases and the J gene end by 0 bases; junction bases not matched to a gene: 11. The CDR3 coding sequence is TGTGCCAGCATCCCCCTCATGGGACTAGCAAGCACAGATACGCAGTATTTT. This encodes CASIPLMGLASTDTQYF.

The chain has TRBV5-1 and TRBJ2-2; tentative D call: TRBD1 (6 bases). V lost 0 bases and J 6 bases, leaving 9 bases between the germline ends. Per germline, CDR1 SGHRS and CDR2 YFSETQ. The CDR3 length is 14 residues. CDR3 DNA: TGCGCCAGCAGCTTGGCCAGGGGAGCCGGGGAGCTGTTTTTT. Translated: CASSLARGAGELFF. Variable domain in full (rest from reference TRBV5-1 and TRBJ2-2): KAGVTQTPRYLIKTRGQQVTLSCSPISGHRSVSWYQQTPGQGLQFLFEYFSETQRNKGNFPGRFSGRQFSNSRSEMNVSTLELGDSALYLCASSLARGAGELFFGEGSRLTVL.

This sequence joins TRBV19 and TRBJ2-1; D uncertain. The CDR3 is 15 residues long. Trimming took 4 bases from V and 0 from J, leaving 10 bases between them. Germline V CDR1 and CDR2: LNHDA, SQIVND (reference sequence). The CDR3 DNA reads TGTGCCAGTAGTACCGACGGGTACTCCTACAATGAGCAGTTCTTC. The encoded protein is CASSTDGYSYNEQFF.

J is TRBJ1-1 and V is TRBV19; D possibly corresponds to TRBD1 (6 bases). Germline V gives CDR1 LNHDA, CDR2 SQIVND (reference sequence). The CDR3 contains 15 residues. Between the trimmed V and J ends, which lost 4 bases and 3 bases, there was a span of 15 bases. CDR3 loop: CASSTGEGKYTEAFF. The CDR3 DNA sequence: TGTGCCAGTAGTACAGGGGAGGGTAAATACACTGAAGCTTTCTTT.

This sequence joins TRBV9 and TRBJ1-1; possible D gene TRBD1, 5 bases. The CDR3 loop spans 16 amino acids. The V end lost 0 bases, the J end lost 7 bases, and 19 bases lay between the germline ends. The germline gives CDR1 SGDLS, CDR2 YYNGEE. The CDR3 nucleotides read TGTGCCAGCAGCGTAGGAGAGGTTCAAACCGGGGGTGAAGCTTTCTTT. Its translation: CASSVGEVQTGGEAFF. Full variable domain (outside the CDR3, taken from reference TRBV9 and TRBJ1-1): DSGVTQTPKHLITATGQRVTLRCSPRSGDLSVYWYQQSLDQGLQFLIQYYNGEERAKGNILERFSAQQFPDLHSELNLSSLELGDSALYFCASSVGEVQTGGEAFFGQGTRLTVV.

The chain links TRBV5-4 to TRBJ2-2; TRBD2 aligns across 9 bases. Unmatched junction bases numbered 8, after V lost 0 bases and J lost 2 bases. In germline, CDR1 is SGHNT, CDR2 YYREEE (reference sequence). The CDR3 has 18 amino acids. CDR3 amino acids: CASSLEGLAGHNTGELFF. The CDR3 DNA is TGTGCCAGCAGCTTGGAGGGGCTAGCGGGGCACAACACCGGGGAGCTGTTTTTT.

This clone was detected only once. The chain has TRBV3-1 (or the pseudogene TRBV3-2) and TRBJ2-1; 15 positions match TRBD2. The CDR3 sequence is 19 residues long. Losses at the gene ends were 1 base for V and 0 bases for J; bases not matched to a gene: 4. Per the germline V gene, CDR1 is LGHDT and CDR2 is YNNKEL (reference sequence). CDR3: CASSQGGLAGGFSYNEQFF. The CDR3 nucleotides are TGTGCCAGCAGCCAAGGGGGACTAGCGGGAGGCTTCTCCTACAATGAGCAGTTCTTC.

This chain uses TRBV19 with TRBJ1-4; 7 nucleotides align to TRBD1. Germline loops: CDR1 LNHDA, CDR2 SQIVND (reference sequence). The ends lost 2 bases at V and 5 bases at J; junction bases unmatched: 11. The CDR3 is 17 amino acids. The CDR3 DNA follows: TGTGCCAGTAGTATAAACCGACAGGGTCTCGAAAATGAAAAACTGTTTTTT. Translation: CASSINRQGLENEKLFF.